These 11 T cell receptor beta chains were all obtained from the same sample, sequenced in a study of cytomegalovirus exposure and HLA in healthy donors. 13 Jbeta primers and 60 Vbeta primers were used for the PCR. Assay: immunoSEQ multiplex PCR; the TCRdb copy retains only in-frame clones and omits some. Of about 120,000 clones in the sample, about three quarters were seen once. Sequencing used PBMCs. The receptor source for this set is a female donor in good health and CMV-seronegative.

V usage is TRBV7-8 and J usage is TRBJ2-3, with D perhaps matching TRBD2 (6 bases). The CDR3 is 17 amino acids. Germline-derived CDR1 and CDR2 are SGHVS and FQNEAQ. Trimming pared 4 bases from V and 1 base from J, leaving 18 bases between. DNA of the CDR3: TGTGCCAGCAGCTCCATTACTAGCTACGAGCGCACAGATACGCAGTATTTT. This translates into CASSSITSYERTDTQYF.

The genes are TRBV18 and TRBJ1-3, with TRBD1 as a possible D gene (6 bases). CDR3 size: 17 residues. Trimming removed 2 bases at V and 2 bases at J, with 16 bases between. Per germline, CDR1 KGHSH and CDR2 LQKENI. The CDR3: CASSPTSDRNPGNTIYF. The CDR3 DNA follows: TGTGCCAGCTCACCAACGTCAGACAGGAACCCTGGAAACACCATATATTTT. Based on the CDR3 plus reference TRBV18 and TRBJ1-3, the full variable domain is NAGVMQNPRHLVRRRGQEARLRCSPMKGHSHVYWYRQLPEEGLKFMVYLQKENIIDESGMPKERFSAEFPKEGPSILRIQQVVRGDSAAYFCASSPTSDRNPGNTIYFGEGSWLTVV.

In this sample, this clone turned up once. The chain couples TRBV4-3 to TRBJ1-2; no clear D. Germline V lookup: CDR1 LGHNA, CDR2 YSLEER. V was clipped by 0 bases and J by 4 bases, with 12 bases between them. The CDR3 spans 15 residues. Written as DNA, the CDR3 is TGCGCCAGCAGCCAAGATTTGGTCTCGGTCTATGGCTACACCTTC. Translation gives CASSQDLVSVYGYTF.

The chain joins TRBV6-1 to TRBJ1-3; tentative D call: TRBD1 (6 bases). In germline, CDR1 is MNHNS, CDR2 SASEGT. V lost 2 bases and J lost 0, with 11 bases in between. The length of the CDR3 is 16 residues. The CDR3 loop reads CASSEFDRFSGNTIYF. In DNA, the CDR3 is TGTGCCAGCAGTGAATTCGACAGGTTCTCTGGAAACACCATATATTTT.

This clone was seen a few times. The rearrangement joins TRBV5-4 to TRBJ1-2; D might be TRBD1 (6 bases). V shed 10 bases and J shed 0 bases, with 13 bases lying between them. The CDR3 spans 13 residues. Germline lookup yields CDR1 SGHNT and CDR2 YYREEE (reference sequence). The CDR3 nucleotides read TGTGCCGTTACCGGGACAACTAACTATGGCTACACCTTC. Protein: CAVTGTTNYGYTF.

This chain joins TRBV4-2 and TRBJ2-7; a possible D gene is TRBD1 (6 bases). The CDR3 loop spans 15 amino acids. Trimming removed 3 bases from V and 0 bases from J, with 12 bases in between. CDR1 LGHNA and CDR2 YNFKEQ come from the germline V gene. The CDR3 here is CASSQDRDNSYEQYF. The CDR3 DNA is TGTGCCAGCAGCCAGGACCGGGACAACTCCTACGAGCAGTACTTC.

The CDR3 coding sequence is TGTGCCAGCAAAGAGCGGGGGATAGAAGAGACCCAGTACTTC. Its translation is CASKERGIEETQYF. V is TRBV6-1 and J is TRBJ2-5, with 8 bases lining up with TRBD2. In germline, CDR1 is MNHNS, CDR2 SASEGT. V gave up 7 bases and J gave up 3 bases; unmatched junction bases: 7. There are 14 residues in the CDR3.

This rearrangement joins TRBV11-2 to TRBJ2-5; the D gene is possibly TRBD2 (5 bases). The length of the CDR3 is 15 residues. Trimming shortened V by 0 bases and J by 2 bases, and 10 bases separated the two germline ends. Germline CDR1 is SGHAT and CDR2 is FQNNGV. Here the CDR3 DNA reads TGTGCCAGCAGCTTAGAAGGGAGAAATCAAGAGACCCAGTACTTC. Protein: CASSLEGRNQETQYF.

A few counts support this clone. The chain recombines TRBV6-5 with TRBJ1-1; the D is unclear. This CDR3 is 16 amino acids long. Trimming stripped 0 bases from V and 1 base from J, with 12 bases between. Germline loops: CDR1 MNHEY, CDR2 SVGAGI. The CDR3 loop is CASSYSGGPQNTEAFF. Written as DNA, the CDR3 is TGTGCCAGCAGTTACTCGGGAGGCCCGCAGAACACTGAAGCTTTCTTT.

The chain employs TRBV25-1 and TRBJ2-5; D possibly corresponds to TRBD1 (6 bases). Germline V gene sequence: CDR1 MGHDK, CDR2 SYGVNS. V was clipped by 10 bases and J by 2 bases, with 14 bases between them. This CDR3 is 13 amino acids long. The CDR3 DNA follows: TGTGCCACGGGCGCCAGGGGTCAAGAGACCCAGTACTTC. The encoded protein is CATGARGQETQYF.

The chain couples TRBV5-1 to TRBJ1-4, with 7 positions matching TRBD1. The ends lost 1 base at V and 7 bases at J; junction bases unmatched: 4. The CDR3 totals 14 residues. Germline V CDR1 and CDR2: SGHRS, YFSETQ. CDR3 coding DNA: TGCGCCAGCAGCTTGATTCAGGGGGGTGAAAAACTGTTTTTT. It is translated as CASSLIQGGEKLFF.